This T cell receptor beta chain derives from a study of low-dose radiotherapy and immunotherapy resistance in tumors. Study-wide context: Patients took 300 mg oral aspirin daily for four cycles from cycle 1 day 1.

Germline V lookup: CDR1 MDHEN, CDR2 SYDVKM. The CDR3 spans 18 residues. V lost 8 bases, J lost 5 bases, and 18 bases stayed unmatched. TRAV- and TRBV-specific primers were used for first-strand cDNA, which covered alpha and beta chains. With a V-primer adapter and a constant-region primer, TCRs were amplified for approximately 19 PCR cycles. TCRdb independently ran MiXCR on the reads; one entry per CDR3 protein. This sample has roughly 60,000 distinct CDR3 sequences, with around 25% found just once. The time point denotes: before trial treatment. The therapy administered to donors comprised nivolumab, ipilimumab, aspirin, low-dose cyclophosphamide and low-dose radiotherapy.

The TCR sequence derives from a male donor with prostate cancer. The V gene is TRBV28, the J gene TRBJ1-1; TRBD1 matches 12 bases. Sequenced here: PBMCs, sampled before treatment. The CDR3 bases are TGTGCCAGCGGACCAACTGGGACAGGGGGCAATTGGAGGACTGAAGCTTTCTTT. It encodes CASGPTGTGGNWRTEAFF. Full variable domain (outside the CDR3, taken from reference TRBV28 and TRBJ1-1): DVKVTQSSRYLVKRTGEKVFLECVQDMDHENMFWYRQDPGLGLRLIYFSYDVKMKEKGDIPEGYSVSREKKERFSLILESASTNQTSMYLCASGPTGTGGNWRTEAFFGQGTRLTVV.